Following are 17 T cell receptor beta chains from one sample sequenced in a study of OX40 agonist ivuxolimab in advanced cancers. Clones were read by immunoSEQ multiplex PCR, and TCRdb kept only the in-frame ones, dropping some. Seen here are some 65,000 clones, more than 60% observed once, and the top ten hold 1.6%. Sequencing used CD4+ or CD8+ T cells sorted from blood, obtained in a trial of the OX40 agonist ivuxolimab. The receptor source for this set is an adult with an advanced solid tumor such as melanoma, head and neck, liver or kidney cancer.

The CDR3 DNA is TGCGCCAGCAGCCAGGGACAGGCCGAGGTAGCGGGGAGAGAGACCCAGTACTTC. It translates to CASSQGQAEVAGRETQYF. This chain joins TRBV5-1 and TRBJ2-5; the D call may be TRBD1 or TRBD2 (8 bases each). V lost 4 bases to trimming and J lost 4 bases, with 26 bases between them. The CDR3 covers 18 residues. Germline loops: CDR1 SGHRS, CDR2 YFSETQ. The whole variable domain, filled in from reference TRBV5-1 and TRBJ2-5, reads KAGVTQTPRYLIKTRGQQVTLSCSPISGHRSVSWYQQTPGQGLQFLFEYFSETQRNKGNFPGRFSGRQFSNSRSEMNVSTLELGDSALYLCASSQGQAEVAGRETQYFGPGTRLLVL.

The rearrangement joins TRBV5-1 to TRBJ1-2; tentatively, D is TRBD1 (6 bases). Germline V gene data show CDR1 as SGHRS and CDR2 as YFSETQ. CDR3 size: 13 residues. The ends were cut back, 4 bases at V and 6 bases at J, with 13 bases in the middle. Here the CDR3 reads CASSSEGGNGYTF. Written as DNA, the CDR3 is TGCGCCAGCAGCAGCGAAGGGGGAAATGGCTACACCTTC.

The V call is TRBV27, the J call TRBJ2-1; D assignment may be TRBD1 or TRBD2 (6 bases each). V was cut by 0 bases and J by 11 bases, with 8 bases left in between. The CDR3 is made up of 12 amino acids. In germline, CDR1 is MNHEY, CDR2 SMNVEV (reference sequence). The CDR3 bases are TGTGCCAGCAGTTTATCGGGGGGCAAGCAGTTCTTC. This translates into CASSLSGGKQFF.

The V gene is TRBV5-1, the J gene TRBJ2-7; 10 bases line up with TRBD2. Germline V CDR1 and CDR2: SGHRS, YFSETQ. The V segment lost 7 bases and the J segment 5 bases; nucleotides outside the gene matches: 9. The length of the CDR3 is 14 residues. The DNA of the CDR3 is TGCGCCAGCCAGAGCGGGGGGGCTAGCAACGAGCAGTACTTC. Encoded protein: CASQSGGASNEQYF.

The chain carries TRBV2 and TRBJ2-2; 9 bases are a match to TRBD2. CDR3 length: 14 amino acids. CDR1 SNHLY and CDR2 FYNNEI come from the germline V gene. Unmatched junction bases numbered 2, after V lost 7 bases and J lost 2 bases. CDR3 region: CASTSGANTGELFF. CDR3 nucleotide sequence: TGTGCCAGCACTAGCGGGGCAAACACCGGGGAGCTGTTTTTT.

V is TRBV11-2 and J is TRBJ2-2; TRBD2 is a possible D gene (5 bases). Germline V gene lookup returns CDR1 SGHAT and CDR2 FQNNGV. The CDR3 runs to 17 residues. V lost 5 bases to trimming and J lost 1 base, with 17 bases between them. Here the CDR3 DNA reads TGTGCCAGCAGCCTGGGAGTTTCGTGGGGGAACACCGGGGAGCTGTTTTTT. Translation gives CASSLGVSWGNTGELFF.

A note on this clone: Other DNA sequences in the sample encode the same CDR3. This rearrangement joins TRBV28 to TRBJ1-5; D gene uncertain. The CDR3 consists of 12 residues. The germline CDR1 and CDR2 sequences are MDHEN and SYDVKM. Trimming cost V 4 bases and J 6 bases, with 7 bases left between them. CDR3 bases: TGTGCCAGCAGTTCCCGGGGTCAGCCCCAGCATTTT. Protein sequence: CASSSRGQPQHF.

The rearrangement links TRBV5-6 to TRBJ1-1, with D tentatively TRBD1 (5 bases). Trimming shortened V by 0 bases and J by 0 bases, and 9 bases separated the two germline ends. The CDR3 length is 15 residues. From germline, CDR1 is SGHDT and CDR2 YYEEEE. DNA of the CDR3: TGTGCCAGCAGCTTGGGGGGCAGATTGAACACTGAAGCTTTCTTT. Translation gives CASSLGGRLNTEAFF.

This clone is medium-sized. This sequence joins TRBV28 and TRBJ2-7; tentative D call: TRBD1 (7 bases). The CDR3 extends over 16 amino acids. Trimming took 5 bases from V and 2 from J, leaving 19 bases between them. Germline V CDR1 and CDR2: MDHEN, SYDVKM. The chain's CDR3 is CASSPTAGQSAYEQYF. For the CDR3, the DNA is TGTGCCAGCAGTCCGACGGCGGGACAGTCTGCCTACGAGCAGTACTTC.

The chain uses TRBV19 and TRBJ1-2; D gene uncertain. From germline, CDR1 is LNHDA and CDR2 SQIVND (reference sequence). This CDR3 is 16 amino acids long. The ends were cut back, 3 bases at V and 4 bases at J, with 18 bases in the middle. For the CDR3, the DNA is TGTGCCAGTAGTATGGCCCTCGAACTCGGGTCCTATGGCTACACCTTC. It translates to CASSMALELGSYGYTF. The entire variable domain, with the rest obtained from reference TRBV19 and TRBJ1-2, is as follows: DGGITQSPKYLFRKEGQNVTLSCEQNLNHDAMYWYRQDPGQGLRLIYYSQIVNDFQKGDIAEGYSVSREKKESFPLTVTSAQKNPTAFYLCASSMALELGSYGYTFGSGTRLTVV.

The chain joins TRBV7-9 to TRBJ2-3; D unresolved. Germline V gene lookup returns CDR1 SEHNR and CDR2 FQNEAQ (reference sequence). Trimming took off 1 base at V and 8 bases at J, with 22 bases between the two ends. The CDR3 is 17 amino acids. CDR3 sequence reads: CASSLVSASAFVGTQYF. The DNA of the CDR3 is TGTGCCAGCAGCTTAGTTTCCGCTAGTGCTTTCGTCGGTACGCAGTATTTT.

The genes are TRBV5-1 and TRBJ2-5; weak D call: TRBD1 (6 bases). The CDR3 is 18 amino acids. V was trimmed by 0 bases and J by 5 bases, leaving 23 bases between them. Germline CDR1 SGHRS, CDR2 YFSETQ. In DNA form, the CDR3 reads TGCGCCAGCAGCTTGGGGTTGGCTTATGCAGGGGACGGGGAGACCCAGTACTTC. Translating gives CASSLGLAYAGDGETQYF.

This chain joins TRBV18 and TRBJ2-7; 7 nucleotides match TRBD2. CDR3 length: 14 residues. Germline V gene sequence: CDR1 KGHSH, CDR2 LQKENI. V shed 3 bases and J 0 bases; nucleotides not matched to a gene: 2. CDR3 amino acids: CASSPGGDSYEQYF. CDR3 DNA: TGTGCCAGCTCACCGGGGGGGGACTCCTACGAGCAGTACTTC.

The chain combines TRBV28 with TRBJ2-3; maybe TRBD2 (5 bases). The germline gives CDR1 MDHEN, CDR2 SYDVKM. The CDR3 sequence is 14 residues long. The V end was cut by 2 bases, the J end by 8 bases, with 14 bases between. CDR3 in amino acids: CASSLPGNGGTQYF. The DNA for the CDR3 is TGTGCCAGCAGTTTACCCGGGAACGGCGGTACGCAGTATTTT.

The rearrangement joins TRBV29-1 to TRBJ2-1, with D uncertain. CDR3 length: 13 amino acids. The germline gives CDR1 SQVTM, CDR2 ANQGSEA. CDR3 sequence: CATRSSSYNEQFF. CDR3 in DNA: TGCGCTACCAGGTCAAGCTCCTACAATGAGCAGTTCTTC.

The CDR3 DNA reads TGTGCCTGGGCGGGCCGGGGTACTAATGAAAAACTGTTTTTT. Translated, it gives CAWAGRGTNEKLFF. V and J are TRBV30 and TRBJ1-4; D remains unclear. Germline CDR1 is GTSNPN and CDR2 is SVGIG (reference sequence). V was shortened by 5 bases and J by 2 bases, with 12 bases between the two germline ends. The length of the CDR3 is 14 residues.

V gene TRBV18 combines with J gene TRBJ1-6; tentatively, D is TRBD1 (6 bases). CDR3 length equals 19 residues. V was cut by 3 bases and J by 0 bases, with 18 bases left in between. Germline lookup yields CDR1 KGHSH and CDR2 LQKENI. This chain's CDR3 is CASSPMSGGPSSYNSPLHF. The DNA for the CDR3 is TGTGCCAGCTCACCGATGAGCGGGGGGCCGAGCTCCTATAATTCACCCCTCCACTTT.